These T cell receptor beta chains were read from a single sample in a study of T cells after somatic rescue of genetic block. TCRdb's copy holds only in-frame clones and misses some; the assay was immunoSEQ multiplex PCR. The sample has 10,000 to 15,000 clones, 74% seen once. The sequencing input was peripheral blood mononuclear cells (PBMCs). The receptors derive from a boy younger than 18. CDR3s include the opening cysteine and the closing phenylalanine or tryptophan. Fields, in order: V gene, CDR3 protein.

v_call: TRBV29-1
cdr3_aa: CSVEDLAGNGYGYTF

v_call: TRBV11-2
cdr3_aa: CASSFPPSGTGRNEQFF

v_call: TRBV18
cdr3_aa: CASSPSTANTGELFF

v_call: TRBV28
cdr3_aa: CASSPADRRNSPLHF

v_call: TRBV27
cdr3_aa: CASSYLGTGNEKLFF

v_call: TRBV28
cdr3_aa: CASSIRTGGFSYNSPLHF

v_call: TRBV5-6
cdr3_aa: CASSLGEWVPYGYTF

v_call: TRBV5-1
cdr3_aa: CASSHGLSNTEAFF

v_call: TRBV30
cdr3_aa: CAVYSGGAKQFF

v_call: TRBV15
cdr3_aa: CATSRDDRHTGELFF

v_call: TRBV28
cdr3_aa: CASSPGTYNEQFF

v_call: TRBV6-5
cdr3_aa: CASSPVGTKTYEQYF

v_call: TRBV9
cdr3_aa: CASSVGTSARLGETQYF

v_call: TRBV9
cdr3_aa: CASSAQGRRAYNEQFF

v_call: TRBV7-2
cdr3_aa: CASSLGAPYEQYF

v_call: TRBV10-3
cdr3_aa: CAISVNGQGGYGYTF

v_call: TRBV28
cdr3_aa: CASSRGVNYGYTF

v_call: TRBV18
cdr3_aa: CASSPGRGWGSGANVLTF

v_call: TRBV11-3
cdr3_aa: CASSPGQGVYEQYF

v_call: TRBV7-9
cdr3_aa: CASSPGAGGHQETQYF

v_call: TRBV6-4
cdr3_aa: CASSLTGQSPLHF

v_call: TRBV5-1
cdr3_aa: CASSLEGVLSGNTIYF